Below are 19 T cell receptor beta chains sequenced from a single sample in a study of T cells in Graves' hyperthyroidism and ophthalmopathy. TCR beta CDR3 regions were amplified from RNA transcripts. During a first-round RT-PCR of the TCR CDR3, the HTBI primer set was used. MiXCR, applied by TCRdb to the multiplex PCR reads, yields one record per CDR3 protein. Here the sample spans more than 150,000 distinct CDR3 sequences, over 15% being singletons. The sequenced sample consisted of blood. The source is a woman between 45 and 60 years old with Graves' hyperthyroidism.

This clonotype was seen ten or more times. V and J are TRBV9 and TRBJ2-5, with 8 bases lining up with TRBD2. The germline V gene encodes CDR1 SGDLS and CDR2 YYNGEE. After removal of 0 bases from V and 5 bases from J, the junction contained 3 bases not matched to a gene. This CDR3 contains 14 residues. The CDR3 coding sequence is TGTGCCAGCAGCGTAGGTTCTAGCGGGGAGACCCAGTACTTC. Protein sequence: CASSVGSSGETQYF.

This clonotype was counted ten times or more. The chain joins TRBV28 to TRBJ1-2, with 7 bases aligning to TRBD1. Germline V lookup: CDR1 MDHEN, CDR2 SYDVKM. The CDR3 is 13 amino acids. The ends lost 2 bases at V and 8 bases at J; junction bases unmatched: 5. In DNA, the CDR3 is TGTGCCAGCAGTTTAGAGGGGGCGAGGGGCTACACCTTC. As protein: CASSLEGARGYTF.

This clonotype was counted ten times or more. The rearrangement uses TRBV6-1 and TRBJ2-1; TRBD2 is a possible D gene (6 bases). Germline values: CDR1 MNHNS, CDR2 SASEGT. Trimming stripped 2 bases from V and 0 bases from J, with 8 bases between. CDR3 length equals 15 residues. CDR3: CASSERGFSYNEQFF. DNA for the CDR3: TGTGCCAGCAGTGAACGGGGGTTCTCCTACAATGAGCAGTTCTTC.

There are many counts of this clonotype. The chain has TRBV27 and TRBJ2-7; D is possibly TRBD1 (6 bases). In germline, CDR1 is MNHEY, CDR2 SMNVEV (reference sequence). The CDR3 is 13 amino acids. Between the trimmed V and J ends, which lost 8 bases and 7 bases, there was a span of 18 bases. For the CDR3, the DNA is TGTGCCAGCCGTGGGACATCCCTGGGGGAGCAGTACTTC. Its protein is CASRGTSLGEQYF.

This clonotype was seen repeatedly, ten times or more. As DNA, the CDR3 is TGTGCCAGCAGTCGTCTAGCGGGGGGGCCCGGGGAGCTGTTTTTT. Protein: CASSRLAGGPGELFF. The chain links TRBV12-3 or TRBV12-4 to TRBJ2-2; 12 nucleotides line up with TRBD2. Germline trimming cut 5 bases from V and 6 bases from J; bases unmatched to any gene: 4. There are 15 residues in the CDR3.

This chain links TRBV7-8 with TRBJ2-7; D might be TRBD1 (6 bases). Germline lookup yields CDR1 SGHVS and CDR2 FQNEAQ. This CDR3 comprises 14 residues. V dropped 2 bases and J dropped 2 bases, with 10 bases sitting between them. DNA for the CDR3: TGTGCCAGCAGCTTATTCACAGGGACCTACGAGCAGTACTTC. Residues: CASSLFTGTYEQYF.

This clonotype was counted between two and nine times. CDR3 nucleotide sequence: TGCGCCAGCAGCCAAGACGGGACAGGGGGCTACGAGCAGTACTTC. Protein sequence: CASSQDGTGGYEQYF. The chain links TRBV4-1 to TRBJ2-7; 11 bases agree with TRBD1. This CDR3 has 15 amino acids. V shed 0 bases and J 3 bases; nucleotides not matched to a gene: 1. In germline, CDR1 is MGHRA, CDR2 YSYEKL.

This rearrangement joins TRBV12-3 or TRBV12-4 to TRBJ2-2; 11 positions match TRBD2. This CDR3 has 16 residues. V shed 6 bases, J shed 4 bases, and the junction held 7 bases outside the gene matches. The CDR3 coding sequence is TGTGCCAGCAGCCCCGGGACTAGCGGAATCACCGGGGAGCTGTTTTTT. Protein: CASSPGTSGITGELFF.

This clonotype was seen at least ten times. The chain links TRBV5-1 to TRBJ2-1, with 12 bases aligning to TRBD2. The ends lost 4 bases at V and 7 bases at J; junction bases unmatched: 27. The CDR3 loop spans 22 amino acids. The V gene's germline CDR1 is SGHRS and CDR2 YFSETQ. The CDR3 bases are TGCGCCAGCAGCGCCGCAATACTAGCGGGGGGTCATAGGGGACCTAATACGAATGAGCAGTTCTTC. This gives the protein CASSAAILAGGHRGPNTNEQFF. Full variable domain (rest looked up from reference TRBV5-1 and TRBJ2-1): KAGVTQTPRYLIKTRGQQVTLSCSPISGHRSVSWYQQTPGQGLQFLFEYFSETQRNKGNFPGRFSGRQFSNSRSEMNVSTLELGDSALYLCASSAAILAGGHRGPNTNEQFFGPGTRLTVL.

At least ten counts were recorded for this clonotype. The chain is built from TRBV3-1 and TRBJ2-1; D may correspond to TRBD1 or TRBD2 (5 bases each). CDR3 length: 16 amino acids. Germline V gives CDR1 LGHDT, CDR2 YNNKEL (reference sequence). V dropped 3 bases and J dropped 0 bases, with 12 bases sitting between them. CDR3: CASSQDGTSSYNEQFF. The CDR3, as DNA: TGTGCCAGCAGCCAGGATGGGACCAGCTCCTACAATGAGCAGTTCTTC.

As regards this clonotype: This could be a read error, since a much larger clone is one nucleotide away. The chain links TRBV20-1 to TRBJ2-5; D may be TRBD2 (7 bases). Germline V CDR1 and CDR2: DFQATT, SNEGSKA (reference sequence). The ends were cut back, 6 bases at V and 7 bases at J, with 21 bases in the middle. CDR3 length: 14 residues. The CDR3 DNA follows: TGCAGTGCCTCCGGGGGGCTGCCTACCGGGACCCAGTACTTC. The encoded protein is CSASGGLPTGTQYF.

This clonotype came up many times. The chain links TRBV20-1 to TRBJ2-1; D is unclear. Germline V gene sequence: CDR1 DFQATT, CDR2 SNEGSKA (reference sequence). CDR3 length: 15 residues. Trimming cost V 4 bases and J 7 bases, with 20 bases left between them. The CDR3 DNA is TGCAGTGCTACCAACAGCGCACAGATTGGGAATGAGCAGTTCTTC. As protein: CSATNSAQIGNEQFF.

This clonotype was picked up many times. This chain joins TRBV28 and TRBJ2-3; the D gene is possibly TRBD1 (5 bases). Trimming stripped 7 bases from V and 4 bases from J, with 12 bases between. CDR3 size: 13 residues. CDR1 and CDR2 (germline): MDHEN, SYDVKM. The CDR3 DNA sequence: TGTGCCAGCACTTCAGGGTCCGCAGATACGCAGTATTTT. Translated, it gives CASTSGSADTQYF.

The J gene is TRBJ2-2, the V gene TRBV5-1; 8 bases match TRBD2. The V and J ends lost 4 bases and 3 bases, in that order; junction bases with no gene match: 5. Germline loops: CDR1 SGHRS, CDR2 YFSETQ. This CDR3 is 15 amino acids long. The CDR3 region has the DNA TGCGCCAGCAGCCTGGGACTAGTGTACACCGGGGAGCTGTTTTTT. This sequence encodes CASSLGLVYTGELFF.

As to this clonotype: A clone one base away is much larger, so this may be a read error. The J gene is TRBJ2-1, the V gene TRBV19, with D perhaps TRBD2 (6 bases). The CDR3 runs 15 residues. Germline-derived CDR1 and CDR2 are LNHDA and SQIVND (reference sequence). CDR3 sequence (DNA): TGTCCCAGTACCCTCGGGGGTCTCGGGACCTCTGAGCAGTTCTTC. This gives the protein CPSTLGGLGTSEQFF.

This clonotype was recorded at least ten times. The chain employs TRBV19 and TRBJ2-5, with 11 bases identical to TRBD1. The CDR3 covers 15 residues. Unmatched junction bases numbered 9, after V lost 7 bases and J lost 5 bases. Germline CDR1 and CDR2: LNHDA and SQIVND (reference sequence). The CDR3 protein is CASTIGQGAKETQYF. The CDR3, as DNA: TGTGCCAGTACTATCGGACAGGGGGCGAAGGAGACCCAGTACTTC.

The chain recombines TRBV6-1 with TRBJ2-1; D ambiguous. The V end was cut by 5 bases, the J end by 8 bases, with 10 bases between. From germline, CDR1 is MNHNS and CDR2 SASEGT. The CDR3 totals 12 residues. CDR3 sequence reads: CASSPYVYEQFF. For the CDR3, the DNA is TGTGCCAGCAGTCCCTACGTTTATGAGCAGTTCTTC.

This clonotype was detected many times. The genes are TRBV7-2 and TRBJ2-1, with 9 bases fitting TRBD2. Trimming took 2 bases from V and 4 from J; bases not matched to a gene: 12. From germline, CDR1 is SGHTA and CDR2 FQGNSA. This CDR3 has 18 amino acids. The CDR3 region has the DNA TGTGCCAGCAGCTTATCCCCGGCTAGCGGGGCCCTATACAATGAGCAGTTCTTC. This codes for CASSLSPASGALYNEQFF.

This clonotype was seen ten or more times. The J gene is TRBJ2-5, the V gene TRBV5-4; a weak D match, TRBD2 (6 bases). Per the germline V gene, CDR1 is SGHNT and CDR2 is YYREEE (reference sequence). Trimming stripped 3 bases from V and 4 bases from J, with 16 bases between. The CDR3 runs to 15 residues. For the CDR3, the DNA is TGTGCCAGCAGCTCTCTCACCGAGACTAGAGAGACCCAGTACTTC. It encodes CASSSLTETRETQYF.